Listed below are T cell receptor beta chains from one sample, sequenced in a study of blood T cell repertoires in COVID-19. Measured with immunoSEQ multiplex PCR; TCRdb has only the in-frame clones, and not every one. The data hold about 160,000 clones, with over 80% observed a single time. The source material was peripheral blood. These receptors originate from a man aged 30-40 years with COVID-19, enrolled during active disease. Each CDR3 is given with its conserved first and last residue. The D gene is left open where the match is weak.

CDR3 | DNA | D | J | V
CASSVLSGLAGGLSTDTQYF | TGTGCCAGCAGCGTACTATCAGGACTAGCGGGGGGGCTCAGCACAGATACGCAGTATTTT | TRBD2 | TRBJ2-3 | TRBV9
CASTGDRANYEQYF | TGTGCCAGCACCGGGGACAGGGCAAACTACGAGCAGTACTTC | TRBD1 | TRBJ2-7 | TRBV5-6
CASREGQQTQYF | TGTGCCAGCAGGGAGGGACAGCAGACCCAGTACTTC | - | TRBJ2-5 | TRBV25-1
CAWSVDVGGYTF | TGTGCCTGGAGTGTAGACGTTGGGGGGTACACCTTC | - | TRBJ1-2 | TRBV30
CSVEDDLVYEQYF | TGCAGCGTTGAAGATGACTTGGTCTACGAGCAGTACTTC | - | TRBJ2-7 | TRBV29-1
CASSFLGGYQETQYF | TGTGCCAGCAGTTTTTTGGGGGGTTACCAAGAGACCCAGTACTTC | - | TRBJ2-5 | TRBV28
CASSFEVLLAGSSYEQYF | TGTGCCAGCAGTTTCGAGGTTCTCCTAGCGGGAAGCTCCTACGAGCAGTACTTC | TRBD2 | TRBJ2-7 | TRBV28
CASGSSGTGNYGYTF | TGTGCCAGCGGCAGTTCCGGGACAGGGAACTATGGCTACACCTTC | TRBD1 | TRBJ1-2 | TRBV28
CASSSAAVGELFF | TGTGCCAGCAGTTCGGCAGCGGTCGGGGAGCTGTTTTTT | - | TRBJ2-2 | TRBV28
CASSSNSPNQPQHF | TGTGCCAGCAGCTCAAACTCACCCAATCAGCCCCAGCATTTT | - | TRBJ1-5 | TRBV7-9